The sequence of this T cell receptor (beta chain) was determined in a study of T cell repertoires in cytomegalovirus infection. Study background: Indicated by public TCR beta signatures were CMV infection and matching HLA type.

Points from the study as a whole: The study found HLA-C-restricted CMV-specific TCR beta clonotypes dominating the ex vivo response. Identification of carriers of CMV plus the relevant HLA was performed using cumulative public TCR beta family frequency.

In the case of this clonotype: Its specificity is unknown.

TCRdb reanalysed the reads using MiXCR and keeps one entry per CDR3 protein. The sample yields about 130,000 distinct CDR3 sequences, more than 7% seen once. The receptor was isolated from a human donor in good health (CMV status not recorded). Some clones in this sample may be carry-over from other donors' samples. The specimen sequenced was PBMCs.

CDR3 DNA: TGTGCCAGCAGCTTATTCATTAATCAGCCCCAGCATTTT. Its protein is CASSLFINQPQHF. The chain recombines TRBV7-9 with TRBJ1-5; no firm D call. The germline V gene encodes CDR1 SEHNR and CDR2 FQNEAQ (reference sequence). Trimming took off 2 bases at V and 4 bases at J, with 6 bases between the two ends. This CDR3 is 13 amino acids long.